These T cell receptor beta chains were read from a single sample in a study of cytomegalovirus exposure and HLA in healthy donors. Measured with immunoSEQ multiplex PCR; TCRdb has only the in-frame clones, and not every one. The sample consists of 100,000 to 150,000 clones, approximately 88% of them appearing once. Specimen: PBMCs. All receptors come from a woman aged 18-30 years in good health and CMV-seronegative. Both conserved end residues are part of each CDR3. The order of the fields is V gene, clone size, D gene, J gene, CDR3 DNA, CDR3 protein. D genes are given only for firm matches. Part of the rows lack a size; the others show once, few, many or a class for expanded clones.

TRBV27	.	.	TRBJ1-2	TGTGCCAGCAGTTTATCAGCATCAAACTATGGCTACACCTTC	CASSLSASNYGYTF
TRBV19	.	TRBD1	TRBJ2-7	TGTGCCAGTTCCGGGACAGGGGTGTACGAGCAGTACTTC	CASSGTGVYEQYF
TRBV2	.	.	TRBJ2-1	TGTGCCAGCAGATTTGGGGCGGATGAGCAGTTCTTC	CASRFGADEQFF
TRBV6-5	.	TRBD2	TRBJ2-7	TGTGCCAGCAGTCAAGTAGCGGGAGGGCCCCACGAGCAGTACTTC	CASSQVAGGPHEQYF
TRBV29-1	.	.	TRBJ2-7	TGCAGCGTTAGCGGACAGAGCCTCTCCTACGAGCAGTACTTC	CSVSGQSLSYEQYF
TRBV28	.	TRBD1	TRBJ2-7	TGTGCCAGCAGTTTACGTCTGGACAGGGGGATTTTCTACGAGCAGTACTTC	CASSLRLDRGIFYEQYF
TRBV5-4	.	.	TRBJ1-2	TGTGCCAGCAGCTTGATTTTGGGGGGAGGGAGTAATGGCTACACCTTC	CASSLILGGGSNGYTF
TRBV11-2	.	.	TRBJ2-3	TGTGCCAGCAGCTTGTACGCGGCAGATACGCAGTATTTT	CASSLYAADTQYF
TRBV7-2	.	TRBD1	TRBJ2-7	TGTGCCAGCAGCACCGGGACAGGGGATCGCGAGCAGTACTTC	CASSTGTGDREQYF
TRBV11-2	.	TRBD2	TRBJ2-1	TGTGCCAGCAGCGCAATAGCGGGAGGACGACGTGAGCAGTTCTTC	CASSAIAGGRREQFF
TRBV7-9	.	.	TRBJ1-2	TGTGCCAGCAGCAACCTGAACAGGGATGGCTATGGCTACACCTTC	CASSNLNRDGYGYTF
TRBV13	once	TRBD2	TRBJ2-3	TGTGCCAGCAGCTCGGGGACTACCACAGATACGCAGTATTTT	CASSSGTTTDTQYF
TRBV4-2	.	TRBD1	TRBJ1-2	TGTGCCAGCAGCTCCCCGGGACAGGTGCCCCTCTATGGCTACACCTTC	CASSSPGQVPLYGYTF
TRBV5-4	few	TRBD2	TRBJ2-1	TGTGCCAGCAGCTCGGGACTAGCGGTCAATGAGCAGTTCTTC	CASSSGLAVNEQFF
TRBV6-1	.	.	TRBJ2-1	TGTGCCAGCAGTCCTAGATCTTACAATGAGCAGTTCTTC	CASSPRSYNEQFF
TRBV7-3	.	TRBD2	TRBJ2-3	TGTGCCAGCAGCCCTAGCGGGAGCGAGGCAGATACGCAGTATTTT	CASSPSGSEADTQYF
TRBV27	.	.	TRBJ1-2	TGTGCCAGCAGTTCGGCAGGGTGGGTGGATGGCTACACCTTC	CASSSAGWVDGYTF
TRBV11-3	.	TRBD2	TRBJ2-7	TGTGCCAGCAGCTTACCCCTCGGACTAGCGGGGGAGCAGTACTTC	CASSLPLGLAGEQYF
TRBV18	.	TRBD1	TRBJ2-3	TGTGCCAGCTCACAACTGGGACAGGGGGCAGATACGCAGTATTTT	CASSQLGQGADTQYF
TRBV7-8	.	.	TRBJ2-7	TGTGCCAGCAGCTTAGACAGGGAAAGATACGAGCAGTACTTC	CASSLDRERYEQYF
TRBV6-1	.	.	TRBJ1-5	TGTGCCAGCAGTGATTGGGGGGAGCCCCAGCATTTT	CASSDWGEPQHF
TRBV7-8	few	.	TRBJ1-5	TGTGCCAGCAGCTTAGTCAGGGGTCAGCCCCAGCATTTT	CASSLVRGQPQHF
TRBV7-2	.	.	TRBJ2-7	TGTGCCAGCAGCTTAGCCATGAGCTCCTACGAGCAGTACTTC	CASSLAMSSYEQYF
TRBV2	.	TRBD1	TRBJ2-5	TGTGCCATTACGACAGGGGAAAGAGAGACCCAGTACTTC	CAITTGERETQYF
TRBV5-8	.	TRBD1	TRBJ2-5	TGTGCCAGCAGCTTCGGGACAGGTCGACTTGGGGAGACCCAGTACTTC	CASSFGTGRLGETQYF
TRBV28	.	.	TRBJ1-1	TGTGCCAGCAGTAAATACTCCCGGTGGACTGAAGCTTTCTTT	CASSKYSRWTEAFF
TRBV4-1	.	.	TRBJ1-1	TGCGCCAGCAGCCAGCCACCTACGCGTCCAATGAACACTGAAGCTTTCTTT	CASSQPPTRPMNTEAFF
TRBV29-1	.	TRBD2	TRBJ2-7	TGCAGCGTGGGGACTAGCGGTTACGAGCAGTACTTC	CSVGTSGYEQYF
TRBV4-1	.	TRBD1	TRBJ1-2	TGCGCCAGCAGCCAAGGACCGGGGAACAGGGGGATCTATGGCTACACCTTC	CASSQGPGNRGIYGYTF
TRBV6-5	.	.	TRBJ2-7	TGTGCCACCGGTTGGGGCGGATCAGAATACGAGCAGTACTTC	CATGWGGSEYEQYF
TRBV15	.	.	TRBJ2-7	TGTGCCACCAGCAGAGACTACTTCTCCTACGAGCAGTACTTC	CATSRDYFSYEQYF
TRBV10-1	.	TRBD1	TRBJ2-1	TGCGCCAGCGAGGGGACAGGGGGCAAAAATGAGCAGTTCTTC	CASEGTGGKNEQFF
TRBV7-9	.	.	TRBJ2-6	TGTGCCAGCAGATTATCAGGGAACGGGGCCAACGTCCTGACTTTC	CASRLSGNGANVLTF
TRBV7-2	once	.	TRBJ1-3	TGTGCCAGCAGGGACACCTCTGGAAACACCATATATTTT	CASRDTSGNTIYF
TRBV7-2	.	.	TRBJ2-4	TGTGCCAGCAGCCAAAGACTCCCCGGTGCCATTCAGTACTTC	CASSQRLPGAIQYF
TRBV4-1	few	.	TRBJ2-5	TGCGCCAGCAGCCAGGGTCTAGTGGAGACCCAGTACTTC	CASSQGLVETQYF
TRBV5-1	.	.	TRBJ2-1	TGCGCCAGCAGCTTGTTGACACTCAGCTCCTACAATGAGCAGTTCTTC	CASSLLTLSSYNEQFF
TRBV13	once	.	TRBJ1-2	TGTGCCAGCAGCTTAGGGGTAGGGCCGGGGAGCGTTAACTATGGCTACACCTTC	CASSLGVGPGSVNYGYTF
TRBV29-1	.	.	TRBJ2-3	TGCAGCGTTGAAGATCAGGTAGATACGCAGTATTTT	CSVEDQVDTQYF
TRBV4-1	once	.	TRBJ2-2	TGCGCCAGCAGCCAACCTAGGCGCCGAACCGCCCTCACCGGGGAGCTGTTTTTT	CASSQPRRRTALTGELFF
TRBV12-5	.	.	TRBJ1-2	TGTGCTAGTGGTTTGGTAGAGTCGGTTTATGGCTACACCTTC	CASGLVESVYGYTF
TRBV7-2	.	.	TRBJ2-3	TGTGCCAGCAGCCCGCAACTAGGTACCAACGCAGATACGCAGTATTTT	CASSPQLGTNADTQYF
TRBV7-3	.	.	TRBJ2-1	TGTGCCAGCAGCATCGACTCATTCGGCAATGAGCAGTTCTTC	CASSIDSFGNEQFF
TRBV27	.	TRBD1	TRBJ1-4	TGTGCCAGCAGTTTCAGGACAGGAAATGAAAAACTGTTTTTT	CASSFRTGNEKLFF
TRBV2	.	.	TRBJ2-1	TGTGCCAGCACTGGACTACCGAACAATGAGCAGTTCTTC	CASTGLPNNEQFF
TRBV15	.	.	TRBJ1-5	TGTGCCACCAGCAGAGAGGTGGAGGAGCAGCCCCAGCATTTT	CATSREVEEQPQHF
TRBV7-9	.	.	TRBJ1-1	TGTGCCAGCAGCTTCCTTACAGGGACTGAAGCTTTCTTT	CASSFLTGTEAFF
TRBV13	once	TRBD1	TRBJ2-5	TGTGCCAGCAGCTTAGGCCAAGGCAGGGGGCATGGGGAGACCCAGTACTTC	CASSLGQGRGHGETQYF
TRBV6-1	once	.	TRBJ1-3	TGTGCCAGCAGTGAAAGGGGGTCTGGAAACACCATATATTTT	CASSERGSGNTIYF
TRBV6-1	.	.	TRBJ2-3	TGTGCCACCGCTGACGGGGTCTTATTAGATACGCAGTATTTT	CATADGVLLDTQYF
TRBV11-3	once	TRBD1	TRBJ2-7	TGTGCCAGCAGCTTTCCGGGACAGGGGGCCGAGCAGTACTTC	CASSFPGQGAEQYF
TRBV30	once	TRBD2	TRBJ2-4	TGTGCCTGGAGTAGATTAGCGGGAGTAAACATTCAGTACTTC	CAWSRLAGVNIQYF
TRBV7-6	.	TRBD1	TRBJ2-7	TGTGCCAGCAGTCCCGGGACAGGGCGCGAGCAGTACTTC	CASSPGTGREQYF
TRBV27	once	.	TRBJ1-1	TGTGCCAGCCTAGACGGGAGCCGGAGGGCAGCTTTCTTT	CASLDGSRRAAFF